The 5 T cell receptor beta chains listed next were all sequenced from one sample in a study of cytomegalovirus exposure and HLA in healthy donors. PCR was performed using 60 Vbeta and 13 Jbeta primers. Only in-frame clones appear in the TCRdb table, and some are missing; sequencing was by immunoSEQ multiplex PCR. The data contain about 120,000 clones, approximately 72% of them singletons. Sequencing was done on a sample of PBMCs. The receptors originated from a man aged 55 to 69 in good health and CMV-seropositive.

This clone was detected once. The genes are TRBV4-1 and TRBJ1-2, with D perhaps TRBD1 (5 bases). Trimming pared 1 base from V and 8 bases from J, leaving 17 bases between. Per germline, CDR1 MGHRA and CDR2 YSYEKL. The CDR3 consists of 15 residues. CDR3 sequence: CASSQGRGGIWGYTF. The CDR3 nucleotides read TGCGCCAGCAGCCAAGGGCGGGGGGGAATCTGGGGCTACACCTTC.

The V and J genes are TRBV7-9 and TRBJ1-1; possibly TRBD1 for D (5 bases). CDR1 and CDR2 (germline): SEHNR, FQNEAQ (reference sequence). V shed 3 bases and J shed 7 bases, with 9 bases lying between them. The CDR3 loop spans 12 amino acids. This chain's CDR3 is CASSLGRGEAFF. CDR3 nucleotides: TGTGCCAGCAGCTTGGGTAGGGGTGAAGCTTTCTTT.

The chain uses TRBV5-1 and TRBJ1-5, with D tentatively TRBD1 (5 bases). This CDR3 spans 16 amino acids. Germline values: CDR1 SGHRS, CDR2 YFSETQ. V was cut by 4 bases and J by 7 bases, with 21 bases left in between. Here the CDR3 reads CASSSVAGMKGQPQHF. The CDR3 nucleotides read TGCGCCAGCAGCAGCGTGGCGGGGATGAAGGGGCAGCCCCAGCATTTT.

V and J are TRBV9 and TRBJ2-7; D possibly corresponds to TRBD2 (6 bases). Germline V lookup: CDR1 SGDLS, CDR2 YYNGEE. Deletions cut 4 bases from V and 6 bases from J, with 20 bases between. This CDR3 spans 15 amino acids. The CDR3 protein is CASSPGSSGVREQYF. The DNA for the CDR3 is TGTGCCAGCAGCCCTGGATCGTCGGGGGTCCGCGAGCAGTACTTC.

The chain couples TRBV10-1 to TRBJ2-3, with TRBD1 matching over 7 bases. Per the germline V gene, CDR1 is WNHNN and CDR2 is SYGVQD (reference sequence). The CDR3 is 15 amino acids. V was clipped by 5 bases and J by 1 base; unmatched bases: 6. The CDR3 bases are TGCGCCAGCAGTCCGGCAGGGGGAGGCACAGATACGCAGTATTTT. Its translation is CASSPAGGGTDTQYF.